The clone carrying this T cell receptor beta chain has a count of ten or more. Germline CDR1 is SGHTA and CDR2 is FQGNSA. Trimming took 6 bases from V and 6 from J, leaving 15 bases between them. The CDR3 extends over 14 amino acids. This entry is derived from a study of T cells in Graves' hyperthyroidism and ophthalmopathy. The TCR beta CDR3 regions underwent amplification using RNA transcripts as the source. An initial round of RT-PCR targeting the TCR CDR3 relied on the HTBI primer set. TCRdb ran MiXCR on the multiplex PCR reads and lists one entry per CDR3 protein. In the table there are 550,000 to 850,000 distinct CDR3 sequences, roughly a sixth of which are singletons.

The chain couples TRBV7-2 to TRBJ1-5; D might be TRBD1 (6 bases). The receptor was isolated from a woman aged 45-65 years with Graves' hyperthyroidism that later progressed to Graves' ophthalmopathy. Sequencing was performed on blood. CDR3 protein: CASRPTGIAQPQHF. The DNA of the CDR3 is TGTGCCAGCAGACCTACAGGGATTGCTCAGCCCCAGCATTTT.